This TCR beta chain was sequenced during a study of T cell changes during pregnancy in multiple sclerosis. Here immunoSEQ multiplex PCR was the method, and the copy in TCRdb shows in-frame clones only, minus some. The table shows tens of thousands of clones, with over 85% occurring only once. V was pared by 4 bases and J by 0 bases, with 5 bases of the junction left unmatched. The germline CDR1 and CDR2 sequences are SQVTM and ANQGSEA. The length of the CDR3 is 14 residues. The source material was CD4+ T cells from peripheral blood mononuclear cells, sampled before pregnancy. The chain is built from TRBV29-1 and TRBJ2-7; TRBD1 matches at 8 bases. This clonotype was obtained from a female donor with multiple sclerosis, enrolled in a pregnancy study. CDR3 sequence (DNA): TGCAGCGTTGTACGGACAGGGAGCTCCTACGAGCAGTACTTC. Amino acids: CSVVRTGSSYEQYF.